The clone carrying this T cell receptor (beta chain) was recorded only once. This CDR3 is 13 amino acids long. Germline V gives CDR1 LNHDA, CDR2 SQIVND (reference sequence). Trimming shortened V by 3 bases and J by 4 bases, and 9 bases separated the two germline ends. Profiling relied on immunoSEQ multiplex PCR, and the TCRdb table lists in-frame clones only, not all of them. Among about 57,000 clones listed, 93% were seen once. The data derive from a study of T cell changes during pregnancy in multiple sclerosis. This sequence was found in a female donor with multiple sclerosis, enrolled in a pregnancy study. The V call is TRBV19, the J call TRBJ1-1; unclear D gene. The specimen was peripheral blood, collected after pregnancy. The CDR3 loop reads CASSILGPTEAFF. The CDR3 DNA sequence: TGTGCCAGTAGTATTCTGGGCCCCACTGAAGCTTTCTTT. Complete variable domain (other parts from reference TRBV19 and TRBJ1-1): DGGITQSPKYLFRKEGQNVTLSCEQNLNHDAMYWYRQDPGQGLRLIYYSQIVNDFQKGDIAEGYSVSREKKESFPLTVTSAQKNPTAFYLCASSILGPTEAFFGQGTRLTVV.